This TCR beta chain was sequenced in a study of blood T cell repertoires in COVID-19. Study-level information: Donors in the United States, Italy and Spain gave samples during acute or convalescent COVID-19. Sources were T cells, B-cell-depleted T cells, or PBMCs; the material itself was cDNA or gDNA.

Germline assignment: CDR1 SNHLY and CDR2 FYNNEI. The CDR3 is made up of 14 amino acids. Trimming removed 9 bases at V and 0 bases at J, with 11 bases between. As processed by the authors: Counts of nucleated cells, estimated from reference gene primer amplification, were obtained. Sequenced by immunoSEQ multiplex PCR; TCRdb stores in-frame clones only, minus some. Clone size and the V and J calls come from that table; the DNA yielded D and trimming. The repertoire holds tens of thousands of clones, 80% to 90% seen once, with under 6.5% in the top ten. The gene calls are TRBV2 and TRBJ1-4; D call uncertain. Input material: peripheral blood. The TCR comes from a woman aged 60 to 75 with COVID-19, enrolled during active disease. The CDR3 DNA reads TGTGCCAGTATCTATGCATCAACTAATGAAAAACTGTTTTTT. Translating it yields CASIYASTNEKLFF.